This T cell receptor beta chain was sequenced in a study of CXCR3-negative and CXCR3-positive naive CD8 T cells. Study results and limitations: CXCR3-positive naive cells had TRB CDR3s that were more hydrophobic than CXCR3-negative naive cells had.

With respect to this clonotype: Its antigen is unidentified.

The naive CD8+ gate required CD45RO-CCR7+CD27+CD95- phenotype. 5' RACE that incorporated UMI labels was used to prepare the TRB cDNA libraries. TCRdb re-called the 5' RACE reads and catalogs CDR3 proteins one per entry, DNA excluded. Found here are approximately 120,000 distinct CDR3 sequences; the top ten clones hold around 0.36%. The CDR3 is 14 amino acids. CDR1 is SEHNR, CDR2 FQNEAQ, per germline (reference sequence). This chain joins TRBV7-9 and TRBJ2-1; TCRdb's D call of TRBD1 is untestable without DNA. Sequencing was performed on naive CXCR3+ CD8+ T cells from blood. The subset here: CD45RO-CCR7+CD27+CD95- naive CD8+ T cells expressing CXCR3 (TNR3+). The clonotype was recovered from a human donor in good health. Some clones in this sample may be carry-over from other donors' samples. CDR3 region: CASSMGQGADEQFF. Combining the CDR3 with reference TRBV7-9 and TRBJ2-1 gives the whole variable domain DTGVSQNPRHKITKRGQNVTFRCDPISEHNRLYWYRQTLGQGPEFLTYFQNEAQLEKSRLLSDRFSAERPKGSFSTLEIQRTEQGDSAMYLCASSMGQGADEQFFGPGTRLTVL.